This T cell receptor beta chain was identified in a study of T cell responses to AZD1222 COVID-19 vaccine. Germline V gene sequence: CDR1 PRHDT, CDR2 FYEKMQ (reference sequence). CDR3 length: 14 residues. V gave up 5 bases and J gave up 2 bases; unmatched junction bases: 5. Using immunoSEQ multiplex PCR, the repertoire was profiled, and TCRdb retains in-frame clones only, with some absent. This sample carries roughly 200,000 clones, 80% to 95% of them seen once, and the ten largest clones take less than 2%. This chain connects TRBV13 to TRBJ1-1; 7 bases align to TRBD1. Sequenced here: peripheral blood, sampled 28 days after the second AZD1222 dose. This TCR came from an adult who received the AZD1222 COVID-19 vaccine. CDR3: CASSPGQHNTEAFF. The CDR3 region has the DNA TGTGCCAGCAGCCCGGGACAGCACAACACTGAAGCTTTCTTT.